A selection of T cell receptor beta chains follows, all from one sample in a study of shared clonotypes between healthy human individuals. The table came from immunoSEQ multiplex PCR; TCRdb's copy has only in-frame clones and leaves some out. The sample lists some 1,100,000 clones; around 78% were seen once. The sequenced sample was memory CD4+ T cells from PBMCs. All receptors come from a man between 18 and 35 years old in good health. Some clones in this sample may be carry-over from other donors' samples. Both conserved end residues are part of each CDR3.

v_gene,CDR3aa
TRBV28,CASSASWGLWQPQHF
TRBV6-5,CASSYRQGDSPLHF
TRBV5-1,CASSWGQGANSPLHF
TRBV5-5,CASSLVSYGRSYEQYF
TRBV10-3,CAIRSGRAVTEQYF
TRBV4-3,CASSQGLGTSGSYEQYF
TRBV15,CATSRRPAPSEKLFF
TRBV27,CASRGKGAQETQYF
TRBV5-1,CASSLDTSSGELFF
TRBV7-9,CASSLGSGSTYEQYF
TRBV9,CASSSSGGADVKSYTF
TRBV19,CASGQYNEQFF
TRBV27,CASSFERESDTQYF
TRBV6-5,CASRPGGLNGYTF
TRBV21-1,CASSKAQGWGEKLFF
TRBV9,CASSVSWGADTQYF
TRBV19,CASTPQGGSYEQYF
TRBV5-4,CASSAPGLAGEGVYF
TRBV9,CASTPTGSSGNTIYF
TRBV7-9,CASSPWERTSSYNEQFF
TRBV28,CASSSHRNTIYF
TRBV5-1,CASSSDGRFGNEQFF
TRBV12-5,CASGLAGKGYTF
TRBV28,CASSPPVNTEAFF
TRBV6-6,CASSQPGSGANVLTF
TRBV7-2,CASSLEGGNTIYF
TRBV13,CASSSAQGRMGQYF
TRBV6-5,CASSSWTGGRYEQYF
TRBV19,CASSRLAGVWEQYF
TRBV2,CASSTGQEETQYF
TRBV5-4,CASSFSAGLAGDTGELFF
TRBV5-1,CASSWTSARGETQYF
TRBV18,CASSPLGRNEQFF
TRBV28,CASSLQGGRDTQYF
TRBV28,CASSSPGENTEAFF